This entry describes one T cell receptor (beta chain). Per the original methods: Cell counts per sample came from amplifying reference gene primers. Generated by immunoSEQ multiplex PCR, the TCRdb table keeps only in-frame clones and is missing some. V and J calls and clone size come straight from that table; D and trimming were deduced from the DNA. The sample holds around 52,000 clones, 82% seen once. Trimming took 3 bases from V and 4 from J; bases not matched to a gene: 12. The CDR3 consists of 16 residues. CDR1 SGHDT and CDR2 YYEEEE come from the germline V gene. The data are from a study of blood T cell repertoires in COVID-19. The overall study: Acute and convalescent COVID-19 specimens originated in the United States, Italy and Spain. From T cells, B-cell-depleted T cells, or PBMCs came the material, which was cDNA or gDNA.

Sequencing was carried out using peripheral blood. The source of this sequence is a woman aged 55-69 years with acute or convalescent COVID-19. The chain recombines TRBV5-6 with TRBJ2-5, with 7 bases fitting TRBD1. The DNA for the CDR3 is TGTGCCAGCAGCTCGTTTCGGGACAGCAGGGCAGAGACCCAGTACTTC. Translating gives CASSSFRDSRAETQYF.